Each of the 30 T cell receptor beta chains below was sequenced from the same sample in a study of long-term antiretroviral therapy in people with HIV. immunoSEQ v3.0 was run at survey level. The method was immunoSEQ multiplex PCR; TCRdb's version includes in-frame clones alone and lacks a portion of them. The repertoire holds fewer than 30,000 clones, with roughly 88% as singletons. This sample comprised unsorted PBMCs, obtained less than 4.7 years after starting antiretroviral therapy. These receptor sequences come from a man aged 25-45 years with HIV.

J is TRBJ2-3 and V is TRBV29-1, with unresolved D. CDR3 length: 14 amino acids. Per germline, CDR1 SQVTM and CDR2 ANQGSEA. The V end lost 3 bases, the J end lost 2 bases, and 12 bases lay between the germline ends. The chain's CDR3 is CSVDGGHYTDTQYF. The CDR3 nucleotides read TGCAGCGTTGATGGTGGTCATTACACAGATACGCAGTATTTT.

The chain couples TRBV7-2 to TRBJ2-3; D gene unclear. The CDR3 consists of 11 residues. V gave up 5 bases and J gave up 2 bases, with 2 bases separating them. Germline CDR1 and CDR2: SGHTA and FQGNSA. CDR3 coding DNA: TGTGCCAGCAGCATCACAGATACGCAGTATTTT. This translates into CASSITDTQYF.

As regards this clone: Relative to the germline gene, one junction end is altered; a read error may explain this. The CDR3 DNA reads as TGTGCCAGTAGTATAGATCCGGCAGGGGGTATCAATAAGCAGTTCTTC. Protein product: CASSIDPAGGINKQFF. This rearrangement joins TRBV19 to TRBJ2-1, with 7 bases fitting TRBD1. This CDR3 has 16 residues. The germline V gene has CDR1 LNHDA and CDR2 SQIVND (reference sequence). The variable domain in full, completed from reference TRBV19 and TRBJ2-1, reads DGGITQSPKYLFRKEGQNVTLSCEQNLNHDAMYWYRQDPGQGLRLIYYSQIVNDFQKGDIAEGYSVSREKKESFPLTVTSAQKNPTAFYLCASSIDPAGGINKQFFGPGTRLTVL.

The rearrangement joins TRBV6-5 to TRBJ1-2; no reliable D call. Per germline, CDR1 MNHEY and CDR2 SVGAGI. This CDR3 region has 11 residues. Trimming shortened V by 3 bases and J by 7 bases, and 6 bases separated the two germline ends. CDR3 sequence (DNA): TGTGCCAGCAGTTATGCGGGTGGCTACACCTTC. It specifies CASSYAGGYTF.

The chain is built from TRBV9 and TRBJ1-2; possible D gene TRBD1, 6 bases. V lost 3 bases and J lost 1, with 13 bases in between. Germline values: CDR1 SGDLS, CDR2 YYNGEE. CDR3 length equals 15 residues. This chain's CDR3 is CASSEKDSRNYGYTF. In DNA, the CDR3 is TGTGCCAGCAGCGAGAAGGACAGCCGTAACTATGGCTACACCTTC.

The chain combines TRBV15 with TRBJ2-7; D not resolved. Trimming pared 1 base from V and 0 bases from J, leaving 7 bases between. The germline V gene has CDR1 LNHNV and CDR2 YYDKDF (reference sequence). CDR3 length: 14 residues. The CDR3 nucleotides read TGTGCCACCAGCAGAGTAAAAGGCTCCTACGAGCAGTACTTC. Translating gives CATSRVKGSYEQYF.

The rearrangement links TRBV10-3 to TRBJ1-1, with 11 bases matching TRBD1. The germline CDR1 and CDR2 sequences are ENHRY and SYGVKD. The V segment lost 2 bases and the J segment 1 base; nucleotides outside the gene matches: 3. The CDR3 length is 16 residues. As DNA, the CDR3 is TGTGCCATCAGTGAGAGGGACAGGGGGGAGAACACTGAAGCTTTCTTT. Translated, it gives CAISERDRGENTEAFF.

This clone was recorded once. The rearrangement uses TRBV4-3 and TRBJ2-5, with 8 positions matching TRBD1. V was pared by 3 bases and J by 5 bases, with 2 bases of the junction left unmatched. Germline lookup yields CDR1 LGHNA and CDR2 YSLEER. This CDR3 has 13 residues. The CDR3 nucleotides are TGCGCCAGCAGCCAGGACAGGGTTGAGACCCAGTACTTC. The encoded protein is CASSQDRVETQYF.

This CDR3 is CASCQGTANYEQYF. As DNA, the CDR3 is TGCGCCAGCTGTCAAGGGACAGCTAATTACGAGCAGTACTTC. This chain joins TRBV5-1 and TRBJ2-7, with TRBD1 matching 7 bases. Germline lookup yields CDR1 SGHRS and CDR2 YFSETQ. This CDR3 spans 14 amino acids. Trimming cost V 7 bases and J 4 bases; bases outside gene matches: 11.

The rearrangement uses TRBV19 and TRBJ2-5; D gene ambiguous. With 8 bases removed from V and 3 bases from J, the gap between germline ends came to 4 bases. The CDR3 is 10 residues long. Germline V gene sequence: CDR1 LNHDA, CDR2 SQIVND (reference sequence). CDR3 region: CASGEETQYF. The CDR3 region has the DNA TGTGCCAGTGGAGAAGAGACCCAGTACTTC. Complete variable domain (other parts from reference TRBV19 and TRBJ2-5): DGGITQSPKYLFRKEGQNVTLSCEQNLNHDAMYWYRQDPGQGLRLIYYSQIVNDFQKGDIAEGYSVSREKKESFPLTVTSAQKNPTAFYLCASGEETQYFGPGTRLLVL.

This clone was recorded once. This chain uses TRBV14 with TRBJ1-1; D gene unclear. Trimming pared 1 base from V and 5 bases from J, leaving 11 bases between. Germline CDR1 is SGHDN and CDR2 is FVKESK. CDR3 length equals 14 residues. The CDR3: CASSQVFAWTEAFF. CDR3 in DNA: TGTGCCAGCAGCCAAGTTTTCGCCTGGACTGAAGCTTTCTTT.

CDR3 protein: CASSPTGGTEAFF. Here the CDR3 DNA reads TGTGCCAGCAGCCCCACAGGGGGCACTGAAGCTTTCTTT. The chain uses TRBV7-9 and TRBJ1-1, with 8 positions matching TRBD1. The CDR3 totals 13 residues. Germline-derived CDR1 and CDR2 are SEHNR and FQNEAQ (reference sequence). The V segment lost 5 bases and the J segment 4 bases; nucleotides outside the gene matches: 3.

J is TRBJ1-3 and V is TRBV7-2; D not resolved. The germline V gene encodes CDR1 SGHTA and CDR2 FQGNSA. Trimming removed 9 bases at V and 4 bases at J, with 4 bases between. This CDR3 spans 10 amino acids. For the CDR3, the DNA is TGTGCCAGTGCGGGAAACACCATATATTTT. Residues: CASAGNTIYF.

This chain connects TRBV19 to TRBJ2-3; possibly TRBD1 for D (5 bases). Trimming took off 6 bases at V and 7 bases at J, with 8 bases between the two ends. Germline loops: CDR1 LNHDA, CDR2 SQIVND (reference sequence). This CDR3 spans 11 amino acids. The CDR3 sequence: CASSQGNTQYF. For the CDR3, the DNA is TGTGCCAGTAGCCAGGGTAATACGCAGTATTTT.

The chain joins TRBV6-1 to TRBJ1-4; D is uncertain. Per the germline V gene, CDR1 is MNHNS and CDR2 is SASEGT. This CDR3 is built from 14 residues. Trimming cost V 5 bases and J 4 bases, with 11 bases left between them. CDR3 bases: TGTGCCAGCAGTTTAATCTGGGGTAATGAAAAACTGTTTTTT. It specifies CASSLIWGNEKLFF.

The V gene is TRBV30, the J gene TRBJ2-7; TRBD1 matches 9 bases. CDR3 length: 13 residues. The germline V gene has CDR1 GTSNPN and CDR2 SVGIG (reference sequence). The V gene end was trimmed by 4 bases and the J gene end by 5 bases; junction bases not matched to a gene: 6. CDR3 sequence reads: CAWTVGQGDEQYF. The CDR3 DNA reads as TGTGCCTGGACCGTGGGACAGGGCGACGAGCAGTACTTC.

J is TRBJ2-1 and V is TRBV4-2; D might be TRBD2 (7 bases). CDR1 LGHNA and CDR2 YNFKEQ come from the germline V gene. The germline V and J ends were trimmed by 0 bases and 6 bases, with 12 bases remaining between them. The CDR3 extends over 15 amino acids. The CDR3 loop reads CASSQEGGGLNEQFF. The DNA for the CDR3 is TGTGCCAGCAGCCAAGAAGGGGGGGGTCTCAATGAGCAGTTCTTC.

This clone was seen once. The chain carries TRBV5-1 and TRBJ1-2; maybe TRBD1 (5 bases). This CDR3 region has 14 residues. The V gene lost 8 bases and the J gene lost 3 bases, with 17 bases spanning the gap. In germline, CDR1 is SGHRS, CDR2 YFSETQ. CDR3: CASNPQGEHYGYTF. As DNA, the CDR3 is TGCGCCAGTAATCCCCAGGGCGAACACTATGGCTACACCTTC.

The chain combines TRBV20-1 with TRBJ2-7; D not resolved. From germline, CDR1 is DFQATT and CDR2 SNEGSKA (reference sequence). The V end lost 3 bases, the J end lost 3 bases, and 6 bases lay between the germline ends. The CDR3 sequence is 11 residues long. The CDR3 DNA follows: TGCAGTGCTAGTAGCCTCTACGAGCAGTACTTC. This encodes CSASSLYEQYF.

This sequence joins TRBV9 and TRBJ2-2; 11 bases map to TRBD2. The V gene's germline CDR1 is SGDLS and CDR2 YYNGEE. V was clipped by 0 bases and J by 5 bases; unmatched bases: 0. The CDR3 has 15 residues. CDR3 DNA: TGTGCCAGCAGCGTAGTAGCGGGGGGGACCGGGGAGCTGTTTTTT. Its protein is CASSVVAGGTGELFF. Together with reference TRBV9 and TRBJ2-2, the CDR3 gives the full variable domain: DSGVTQTPKHLITATGQRVTLRCSPRSGDLSVYWYQQSLDQGLQFLIQYYNGEERAKGNILERFSAQQFPDLHSELNLSSLELGDSALYFCASSVVAGGTGELFFGEGSRLTVL.

This clone was recorded once. The rearrangement links TRBV14 to TRBJ2-3, with a possible D match to TRBD2 (6 bases). Per the germline V gene, CDR1 is SGHDN and CDR2 is FVKESK. CDR3 length: 15 amino acids. V lost 6 bases and J 0 bases, leaving 13 bases between the germline ends. CDR3 coding DNA: TGTGCCAGCAGTCGCCTAGCGAGTAGCACAGATACGCAGTATTTT. Protein product: CASSRLASSTDTQYF.

The chain uses TRBV9 and TRBJ2-7; D may match TRBD1 or TRBD2 (6 bases each). The V gene's germline CDR1 is SGDLS and CDR2 YYNGEE. This CDR3 is built from 14 residues. The ends were cut back, 3 bases at V and 8 bases at J, with 18 bases in the middle. The CDR3 loop reads CASSEDRVRGQQYF. CDR3 DNA sequence: TGTGCCAGCAGCGAGGACCGGGTCCGGGGGCAGCAGTACTTC.

The V and J genes are TRBV25-1 and TRBJ2-7, with D possibly being TRBD2 (6 bases). The CDR3 consists of 14 residues. Germline V CDR1 and CDR2: MGHDK, SYGVNS. Trimming stripped 5 bases from V and 3 bases from J, with 14 bases between. CDR3 nucleotides: TGTGCCAGCAGTAAACGGACGGGAGACTACGAGCAGTACTTC. Translated, it gives CASSKRTGDYEQYF.

The V and J genes are TRBV19 and TRBJ2-3; D possibly matches TRBD1 or TRBD2 (8 bases each). Germline CDR1 is LNHDA and CDR2 is SQIVND (reference sequence). The CDR3 is 14 residues long. Trimming shortened V by 8 bases and J by 6 bases, and 18 bases separated the two germline ends. The CDR3 bases are TGTGCCAGTTGCGACAGGGGCGGGAGGGATACGCAGTATTTT. Translation: CASCDRGGRDTQYF.

The V gene is TRBV4-2, the J gene TRBJ2-1, with D possibly TRBD1 on 5 matching bases. Trimming shortened V by 2 bases and J by 8 bases, and 10 bases separated the two germline ends. CDR3 length: 13 residues. From germline, CDR1 is LGHNA and CDR2 YNFKEQ. This CDR3 is CASSQQGSHEQFF. CDR3 nucleotides: TGTGCCAGCAGCCAACAGGGATCCCATGAGCAGTTCTTC.

This sequence joins TRBV7-9 and TRBJ2-3; maybe TRBD2 (5 bases). The ends were cut back, 4 bases at V and 5 bases at J, with 22 bases in the middle. The CDR3 is made up of 17 amino acids. The germline gives CDR1 SEHNR, CDR2 FQNEAQ (reference sequence). CDR3 loop: CASSSPGKAVLQDTQYF. CDR3 sequence (DNA): TGTGCCAGCAGCTCCCCCGGGAAAGCGGTCCTACAAGATACGCAGTATTTT. Full variable domain (outside the CDR3, taken from reference TRBV7-9 and TRBJ2-3): DTGVSQNPRHKITKRGQNVTFRCDPISEHNRLYWYRQTLGQGPEFLTYFQNEAQLEKSRLLSDRFSAERPKGSFSTLEIQRTEQGDSAMYLCASSSPGKAVLQDTQYFGPGTRLTVL.

In the case of this clone: One end of the junction is discordant with germline, which a read error may explain. The rearrangement uses TRBV7-9 and TRBJ2-1; TRBD2 matches 13 bases. CDR1 is SEHNR, CDR2 FQNEAQ, per germline (reference sequence). The CDR3 sequence is 13 residues long. The CDR3 sequence is CASSDPGLAGILF. The CDR3 bases are TGTGCCAGCAGCGATCCGGGACTAGCGGGAATCCTCTTC. The full variable domain, its missing parts supplied by reference TRBV7-9 and TRBJ2-1, is DTGVSQNPRHKITKRGQNVTFRCDPISEHNRLYWYRQTLGQGPEFLTYFQNEAQLEKSRLLSDRFSAERPKGSFSTLEIQRTEQGDSAMYLCASSDPGLAGILFGPGTRLTVL.

This clone was picked up a small number of times. The chain has TRBV5-1 and TRBJ2-7; D remains unclear. Germline lookup yields CDR1 SGHRS and CDR2 YFSETQ. The germline V and J ends were trimmed by 0 bases and 0 bases, with 13 bases remaining between them. This CDR3 region has 16 residues. CDR3 loop: CASSLGPVASSYEQYF. CDR3 nucleotide sequence: TGCGCCAGCAGCTTGGGGCCAGTAGCCAGCTCCTACGAGCAGTACTTC.

The chain joins TRBV5-1 to TRBJ1-1; maybe TRBD1 (5 bases). Looked up from germline, CDR1 is SGHRS and CDR2 is YFSETQ. The V gene lost 0 bases and the J gene lost 4 bases, with 10 bases spanning the gap. This CDR3 is 14 amino acids long. The CDR3 bases are TGCGCCAGCAGCTTGGCACGGGGGACCACTGAAGCTTTCTTT. This sequence encodes CASSLARGTTEAFF.

The rearrangement joins TRBV5-8 to TRBJ1-6; D is possibly TRBD1 (5 bases). V was pared by 3 bases and J by 0 bases, with 13 bases between. The CDR3 is made up of 17 amino acids. The germline CDR1 and CDR2 sequences are SGHTS and YDEGEE. CDR3 in DNA: TGTGCCAGCAGCTCCCAGGGTTTATTCTCCTATAATTCACCCCTCCACTTT. Protein product: CASSSQGLFSYNSPLHF.